The 19 T cell receptor beta chains in this list originate from one sample, sequenced in a study of cytomegalovirus exposure and HLA in healthy donors. PCR was performed using 60 Vbeta and 13 Jbeta primers. Clones were sequenced by immunoSEQ multiplex PCR, and TCRdb holds only the in-frame ones, with some missing. This sample yields about 120,000 clones, of which approximately 80% are seen a single time; around 1.6% belongs to the top ten. Sequencing was performed on PBMCs. All receptors come from a woman aged 18-29 years in good health and CMV-seronegative.

This clone was observed a few times. The chain couples TRBV4-3 to TRBJ2-7, with TRBD1 as a possible D gene (6 bases). The germline V gene encodes CDR1 LGHNA and CDR2 YSLEER. The CDR3 is 15 amino acids. The V gene lost 0 bases and the J gene lost 4 bases, with 13 bases spanning the gap. CDR3 nucleotide sequence: TGCGCCAGCAGCCAAGATCCTACCCAGGGGTACGAGCAGTACTTC. Its protein product is CASSQDPTQGYEQYF.

The CDR3 protein is CANRGGQGYTGELFF. The CDR3 DNA follows: TGTGCCAATAGGGGTGGACAGGGGTACACCGGGGAGCTGTTTTTT. The chain combines TRBV2 with TRBJ2-2, with TRBD1 matching over 9 bases. The CDR3 length is 15 residues. The germline V gene has CDR1 SNHLY and CDR2 FYNNEI. V lost 10 bases, J lost 3 bases, and 9 bases stayed unmatched.

The J gene is TRBJ1-1, the V gene TRBV19; 8 bases match TRBD1. Trimming cost V 7 bases and J 6 bases; bases outside gene matches: 7. The CDR3 has 13 residues. In germline, CDR1 is LNHDA, CDR2 SQIVND (reference sequence). The CDR3 loop reads CASMEQGGPEAFF. In DNA form, the CDR3 reads TGTGCCAGTATGGAACAGGGGGGGCCTGAAGCTTTCTTT.

V gene TRBV10-2 combines with J gene TRBJ1-4, with 7 bases aligning to TRBD1. Germline V gene sequence: CDR1 WSHSY, CDR2 SAAADI. The CDR3 totals 14 residues. V shed 6 bases and J 8 bases; nucleotides not matched to a gene: 9. CDR3 DNA: TGCGCCAGCAGGCCCGGGACAGTAAAGGAAAAACTGTTTTTT. Protein product: CASRPGTVKEKLFF.

The V gene is TRBV7-9, the J gene TRBJ2-3, with TRBD2 identical over 9 bases. The ends lost 1 base at V and 0 bases at J; junction bases unmatched: 8. This CDR3 contains 18 residues. The germline CDR1 and CDR2 sequences are SEHNR and FQNEAQ (reference sequence). CDR3 loop: CASSLGSSGGPSTDTQYF. The CDR3 coding sequence is TGTGCCAGCAGCTTAGGTAGTAGCGGGGGCCCTAGCACAGATACGCAGTATTTT.

The chain is built from TRBV27 and TRBJ1-1, with a possible D match to TRBD1 (6 bases). Germline lookup yields CDR1 MNHEY and CDR2 SMNVEV (reference sequence). V dropped 7 bases and J dropped 4 bases, with 22 bases sitting between them. CDR3 length: 16 amino acids. DNA for the CDR3: TGTGCCAGCACTTCGGGGGGGGCGCCCCGGGGCACTGAAGCTTTCTTT. This gives the protein CASTSGGAPRGTEAFF.

V and J are TRBV19 and TRBJ1-2; D is undetermined. Germline loops: CDR1 LNHDA, CDR2 SQIVND (reference sequence). The CDR3 totals 12 residues. V was pared by 4 bases and J by 8 bases, with 11 bases between. The CDR3 nucleotides read TGTGCCAGTAGTAGCGATGAGTTGGGCTACACCTTC. Protein sequence: CASSSDELGYTF.

The V and J genes are TRBV7-6 and TRBJ2-3; maybe TRBD2 (6 bases). CDR1 and CDR2 from the germline V gene are SGHVS and FNYEAQ. Trimming took 1 base from V and 9 from J, leaving 14 bases between them. The CDR3 consists of 14 residues. The CDR3 nucleotides are TGTGCCAGCAGCTTAGGTGGGGGAAGCGGGACGCAGTATTTT. Residues: CASSLGGGSGTQYF.

The chain uses TRBV9 and TRBJ1-4, with 9 bases aligning to TRBD1. In germline, CDR1 is SGDLS, CDR2 YYNGEE. V shed 3 bases and J 4 bases; nucleotides not matched to a gene: 7. The CDR3 covers 16 residues. Here the CDR3 DNA reads TGTGCCAGCAGCGAGGGACAGGGTTTGGGTAATGAAAAACTGTTTTTT. Its translation: CASSEGQGLGNEKLFF.

The chain joins TRBV11-2 to TRBJ1-2; D might be TRBD1 (6 bases). In germline, CDR1 is SGHAT, CDR2 FQNNGV. The CDR3 totals 17 residues. The germline V and J ends were trimmed by 1 base and 2 bases, with 17 bases remaining between them. CDR3 nucleotide sequence: TGTGCCAGCAGCTTAGGGGGGGGTCGGGGGCACAACTATGGCTACACCTTC. Amino acids: CASSLGGGRGHNYGYTF.

This rearrangement joins TRBV4-3 to TRBJ2-5, with D possibly matching TRBD2 (6 bases). The DNA end is more similar to TRBJ2-7, so the J call may be wrong. Germline V gives CDR1 LGHNA, CDR2 YSLEER. This CDR3 has 15 residues. In nucleotides, the CDR3 is TGCGCCAGCAGCCAAGCGGGGGTCGAGGACTACGAGCAGTACTTC. This codes for CASSQAGVEDYEQYF.

The J gene is TRBJ1-4, the V gene TRBV5-5; D is possibly TRBD1 (6 bases). Germline CDR1 is SGHKS and CDR2 is YYEKEE (reference sequence). This CDR3 contains 15 residues. Trimming removed 7 bases at V and 0 bases at J, with 13 bases between. CDR3 sequence reads: CASGVRGSTNEKLFF. The DNA for the CDR3 is TGTGCCAGCGGGGTTAGGGGGTCAACTAATGAAAAACTGTTTTTT.

The chain carries TRBV6-5 and TRBJ2-7; TRBD2 aligns across 7 bases. The CDR3 covers 13 residues. Germline V lookup: CDR1 MNHEY, CDR2 SVGAGI. Trimming removed 6 bases from V and 4 bases from J; junction bases left unmatched: 6. The CDR3 region is CASRKPGGYEQYF. The CDR3, as DNA: TGTGCCAGCAGGAAGCCCGGGGGGTACGAGCAGTACTTC.

This sequence joins TRBV18 and TRBJ1-2; D remains unclear. There are 12 residues in the CDR3. Looked up from germline, CDR1 is KGHSH and CDR2 is LQKENI. Trimming cost V 5 bases and J 5 bases, with 9 bases left between them. CDR3 coding DNA: TGTGCCAGCTCAGGGCCCCAGTATGGCTACACCTTC. It yields the protein CASSGPQYGYTF.

The rearrangement uses TRBV12-5 and TRBJ2-5; D not resolved. V was clipped by 4 bases and J by 1 base, with 13 bases between them. In germline, CDR1 is LGHNT, CDR2 FRNRAP. The CDR3 runs to 15 residues. In nucleotides, the CDR3 is TGTGCTAGTGGTTCCCCCGCGCCCCTCCAAGAGACCCAGTACTTC. Translating it yields CASGSPAPLQETQYF.

This chain links TRBV6-1 with TRBJ1-3; D perhaps matches TRBD1 (5 bases). Trimming shortened V by 10 bases and J by 2 bases, and 15 bases separated the two germline ends. The CDR3 extends over 14 amino acids. CDR1 MNHNS and CDR2 SASEGT come from the germline V gene. The CDR3 spells CATDTGGTGNTIYF. As DNA, the CDR3 is TGTGCCACCGACACGGGGGGGACTGGAAACACCATATATTTT.

This clone has just a few counts. The V and J genes are TRBV5-8 and TRBJ1-3; D uncertain. The CDR3 runs to 13 residues. Trimming removed 4 bases at V and 0 bases at J, with 5 bases between. Germline lookup yields CDR1 SGHTS and CDR2 YDEGEE. The CDR3 DNA is TGTGCCAGCAGCCGGGGCTCTGGAAACACCATATATTTT. This encodes CASSRGSGNTIYF.

CDR3 sequence (DNA): TGTGCCAGCAAGGAGGGAGGTGGGGAAAAACTGTTTTTT. The encoded protein is CASKEGGGEKLFF. The genes are TRBV2 and TRBJ1-4; D is unclear. In germline, CDR1 is SNHLY, CDR2 FYNNEI. This CDR3 comprises 13 residues. V lost 7 bases to trimming and J lost 8 bases, with 14 bases between them.

This rearrangement joins TRBV9 to TRBJ1-1; weak D call: TRBD1 (6 bases). The CDR3 consists of 12 residues. CDR1 and CDR2 from the germline V gene are SGDLS and YYNGEE. V was pared by 4 bases and J by 9 bases, with 13 bases between. The CDR3 DNA sequence: TGTGCCAGCAGCTCAGCGGGGACAAAAGCTTTCTTT. It codes for CASSSAGTKAFF.